The 16 T cell receptor beta chains in this list originate from one sample, sequenced in a study of beta chain features in type 1 diabetes. Of the isolated RNA, all was reverse transcribed, and so the sequenced material was expressed TCRB transcripts. The repertoire was sequenced with immunoSEQ multiplex PCR; TCRdb's copy has only in-frame clones and lacks some. The sample shows some 270,000 clones, 8% of them seen only once. Sequencing was performed on central memory CD4+ T cells from blood. The receptors were gathered from a woman between 18 and 29 years old in good health.

The chain carries TRBV27 and TRBJ1-2; a weak D match, TRBD1 (5 bases). The ends were cut back, 2 bases at V and 2 bases at J, with 9 bases in the middle. Germline CDR1 is MNHEY and CDR2 is SMNVEV (reference sequence). The CDR3 runs to 14 residues. The CDR3 sequence is CASSLAGENYGYTF. The CDR3 coding sequence is TGTGCCAGCAGTTTAGCGGGGGAAAACTATGGCTACACCTTC.

This clone was seen only a few times. The chain combines TRBV5-1 with TRBJ2-1; no definite D call. This CDR3 is built from 19 residues. V was clipped by 3 bases and J by 0 bases, with 22 bases between them. Germline-derived CDR1 and CDR2 are SGHRS and YFSETQ. The CDR3 reads CASSSSAESLRSSYNEQFF. DNA of the CDR3: TGCGCCAGCAGCTCCTCAGCCGAGAGCCTCAGGAGCTCCTACAATGAGCAGTTCTTC.

This clone has a handful of counts. This CDR3 reads CAAAGTEYGYTF. CDR3 nucleotide sequence: TGTGCCGCAGCCGGGACAGAGTATGGCTACACCTTC. The chain recombines TRBV28 with TRBJ1-2; TRBD1 aligns across 7 bases. Germline CDR1 and CDR2: MDHEN and SYDVKM. This CDR3 comprises 12 residues. Losses at the gene ends were 11 bases for V and 5 bases for J; bases not matched to a gene: 8.

This clone has a handful of counts. This chain connects TRBV25-1 to TRBJ1-2, with D hard to call. V shed 2 bases and J shed 2 bases, with 9 bases lying between them. This CDR3 contains 14 residues. The germline gives CDR1 MGHDK, CDR2 SYGVNS. The CDR3 reads CASSERAVNYGYTF. DNA for the CDR3: TGTGCCAGCAGTGAACGGGCTGTGAACTATGGCTACACCTTC.

This clone was counted at least ten times. J is TRBJ2-3 and V is TRBV14; tentatively, D is TRBD2 (6 bases). CDR3 size: 16 residues. CDR1 is SGHDN, CDR2 FVKESK, per germline. Trimming left V 0 bases short and J 6 bases short, with 16 bases between. CDR3 coding DNA: TGTGCCAGCAGCCAAGATCGGGGGACTCTCTCCGATACGCAGTATTTT. Encoded protein: CASSQDRGTLSDTQYF.

This clone showed up just a few times. This chain connects TRBV9 to TRBJ2-5; D gene unclear. V was cut by 1 base and J by 5 bases, with 15 bases left in between. This CDR3 has 15 amino acids. The germline V gene encodes CDR1 SGDLS and CDR2 YYNGEE. This CDR3 is CASSVLGDGGETQYF. For the CDR3, the DNA is TGTGCCAGCAGCGTACTAGGCGATGGTGGGGAGACCCAGTACTTC. The complete variable domain, with remaining parts taken from reference TRBV9 and TRBJ2-5, reads DSGVTQTPKHLITATGQRVTLRCSPRSGDLSVYWYQQSLDQGLQFLIQYYNGEERAKGNILERFSAQQFPDLHSELNLSSLELGDSALYFCASSVLGDGGETQYFGPGTRLLVL.

This clone has a handful of counts. The chain is built from TRBV28 and TRBJ2-7, with unresolved D. The CDR3 length is 12 residues. V lost 9 bases and J 7 bases, leaving 16 bases between the germline ends. Germline CDR1 MDHEN, CDR2 SYDVKM. CDR3 in amino acids: CASAGVLWEQYV. The CDR3 coding sequence is TGTGCCAGTGCTGGGGTCCTATGGGAGCAGTACGTC.

Only a few counts were recorded for this clone. The chain has TRBV29-1 and TRBJ1-5; 9 nucleotides agree with TRBD1. Germline CDR1 reads SQVTM; CDR2 reads ANQGSEA. V lost 6 bases to trimming and J lost 1 base; unmatched junction nucleotides: 16. CDR3 length equals 18 residues. The CDR3 sequence is CSVPHGTGQRGSNQPQHF. In DNA, the CDR3 is TGCAGCGTCCCCCACGGGACAGGGCAGAGGGGGAGCAATCAGCCCCAGCATTTT.

This clone showed up just a few times. The chain uses TRBV7-2 and TRBJ2-6, with D perhaps TRBD2 (5 bases). Germline lookup yields CDR1 SGHTA and CDR2 FQGNSA. V lost 11 bases and J lost 3, with 14 bases in between. The CDR3 totals 14 residues. In DNA, the CDR3 is TGTGCCTTACTAGACTTCGGTGGGGCCAACGTCCTGACTTTC. Residues: CALLDFGGANVLTF.

This chain connects TRBV7-2 to TRBJ2-2; D perhaps matches TRBD2 (6 bases). Trimming shortened V by 5 bases and J by 5 bases, and 18 bases separated the two germline ends. Germline V CDR1 and CDR2: SGHTA, FQGNSA. The CDR3 has 16 amino acids. This chain's CDR3 is CASSRHLQGGTGELFF. The CDR3 DNA sequence: TGTGCCAGCAGCCGCCACCTCCAGGGAGGAACCGGGGAGCTGTTTTTT.

The chain links TRBV7-2 to TRBJ1-2; D not certain. The germline V gene encodes CDR1 SGHTA and CDR2 FQGNSA. Trimming left V 5 bases short and J 3 bases short, with 10 bases between. The CDR3 runs to 13 residues. The CDR3 loop reads CASSHDEYYGYTF. The DNA for the CDR3 is TGTGCCAGCAGCCACGACGAATACTATGGCTACACCTTC.

This chain joins TRBV27 and TRBJ1-2; the match to TRBD1 covers 8 bases. This CDR3 comprises 15 residues. Germline V gives CDR1 MNHEY, CDR2 SMNVEV (reference sequence). J lost 4 bases, V lost 6 bases, and 10 bases had no gene match. CDR3 DNA sequence: TGTGCCAGCAGAACCCCCCTCGGACAGGGCTATGGCTACACCTTC. Its protein product is CASRTPLGQGYGYTF.

This clone was detected a few times. V and J are TRBV7-8 and TRBJ2-1; possibly TRBD1 for D (6 bases). The CDR3 extends over 14 amino acids. Between the trimmed V and J ends, which lost 4 bases and 3 bases, there was a span of 10 bases. Germline CDR1 is SGHVS and CDR2 is FQNEAQ. Written as DNA, the CDR3 is TGTGCCAGCAGCTCCCGGGACAACTACAATGAGCAGTTCTTC. This encodes CASSSRDNYNEQFF. The whole variable domain, remainder taken from reference TRBV7-8 and TRBJ2-1, is GAGVSQSPRYKVAKRGQDVALRCDPISGHVSLFWYQQALGQGPEFLTYFQNEAQLDKSGLPSDRFFAERPEGSVSTLKIQRTQQEDSAVYLCASSSRDNYNEQFFGPGTRLTVL.

The CDR3 nucleotides read TGTGCCAGCAGTGAACCACAGGGCGGGAACAATGAGCAGTTCTTC. Its translation is CASSEPQGGNNEQFF. This chain uses TRBV2 with TRBJ2-1; D may be TRBD1 or TRBD2 (6 bases each). Germline V gives CDR1 SNHLY, CDR2 FYNNEI. Trimming left V 2 bases short and J 5 bases short, with 13 bases between. CDR3 length: 15 amino acids.

The sample holds many counts of this clone. This chain uses TRBV7-2 with TRBJ2-2, with D maybe TRBD1 (6 bases). Germline loops: CDR1 SGHTA, CDR2 FQGNSA. This CDR3 is 15 amino acids long. Trimming stripped 3 bases from V and 6 bases from J, with 14 bases between. For the CDR3, the DNA is TGTGCCAGCAGCTTCGCAGGGGCGGGCGCCGGGGAGCTGTTTTTT. It translates to CASSFAGAGAGELFF.

The table lists this clone with a few counts. The chain recombines TRBV6-1 with TRBJ2-5; D might be TRBD2 (6 bases). V was trimmed by 7 bases and J by 2 bases, leaving 11 bases between them. Germline V gives CDR1 MNHNS, CDR2 SASEGT. This CDR3 has 13 amino acids. CDR3 residues: CASKGRGQETQYF. DNA for the CDR3: TGTGCCAGCAAAGGCCGGGGGCAAGAGACCCAGTACTTC.